This is a list of T cell receptor beta chains from one sample in a study of identical twins. TCRdb ran MiXCR on the 5' RACE reads and lists one entry per CDR3 protein. The sample carries 250,000 or so distinct CDR3 sequences, approximately 8.3% recorded once. The sample was also linked to a second study, of yellow fever vaccine responses in identical twins.

The specimen was CD8+ T cells sorted from blood. Receptor source: a woman between 18 and 29 years old in good health. Each CDR3 is given with its conserved first and last residue. D genes are given only for firm matches. The size field is filled for only some rows; it gives once, few, many or a size class.

V gene,J gene,D gene,clone size,CDR3 protein,CDR3 DNA
TRBV20-1,TRBJ2-1,TRBD2,NA,CSAWRGDYNEQFF,TGCAGTGCTTGGCGGGGGGACTACAATGAGCAGTTCTTC
TRBV4-2,TRBJ2-7,NA,few,CASSQGPQGRGGGLYEQYF,TGTGCCAGCAGCCAAGGTCCACAGGGTAGGGGCGGGGGCCTCTACGAGCAGTACTTC
TRBV7-3,TRBJ2-2,TRBD2,NA,CASTPWEGSGELFF,TGTGCCAGCACCCCCTGGGAGGGATCCGGGGAGCTGTTTTTT
TRBV27,TRBJ2-5,NA,few,CASSSTVPGLEETQYF,TGTGCCAGCAGTTCAACAGTCCCAGGGTTGGAAGAGACCCAGTACTTC
TRBV24-1,TRBJ2-3,NA,few,CATRNPGGEQYF,TGTGCCACCAGGAACCCAGGCGGAGAGCAGTATTTT
TRBV6-1,TRBJ2-1,TRBD2,NA,CAISLSGSSYNEQFF,TGTGCCATCAGTCTTAGCGGGAGCTCCTACAATGAGCAGTTCTTC
TRBV6-1,TRBJ2-2,NA,NA,CASSEAVWSSGPNTGELFF,TGTGCCAGCAGTGAAGCGGTTTGGAGTAGCGGACCGAACACCGGGGAGCTGTTTTTT
TRBV24-1,TRBJ2-5,TRBD2,few,CATSSSGGPLETQYF,TGTGCCACCAGTAGTTCGGGAGGCCCTCTCGAGACCCAGTACTTC
TRBV7-8,TRBJ2-1,TRBD2,NA,CASSFRLAGGRDEQFF,TGTGCCAGCAGCTTCAGACTAGCGGGAGGGAGGGATGAGCAGTTCTTC
TRBV7-9,TRBJ2-7,NA,many,CASSGPLSSYEQYF,TGTGCCAGCAGCGGCCCTCTCAGCTCCTACGAGCAGTACTTC
TRBV20-1,TRBJ2-3,NA,NA,CSARGTVTDTQYF,TGCAGTGCTAGAGGGACAGTCACAGATACGCAGTATTTT
TRBV27,TRBJ2-1,NA,few,CASSSPPALLDNEQFF,TGTGCCAGCAGTTCCCCCCCCGCCCTACTGGACAATGAGCAGTTCTTC
TRBV4-3,TRBJ1-2,NA,NA,CASSQDVSQNYGYTF,TGCGCCAGCAGCCAAGATGTCTCACAGAACTATGGCTACACCTTC
TRBV27,TRBJ2-5,NA,NA,CASSDRELQETQYF,TGTGCCAGCAGTGACAGAGAACTGCAAGAGACCCAGTACTTC
TRBV12-3/TRBV12-4,TRBJ2-4,NA,many,CASSALDDNIQYF,TGTGCCAGCAGCGCCCTCGACGATAACATTCAGTACTTC
TRBV5-1,TRBJ1-2,TRBD1,few,CASSLLQGGSRGYTF,TGCGCCAGCAGCTTACTACAGGGGGGGTCACGAGGCTACACCTTC
TRBV27,TRBJ2-2,TRBD1,many,CASNRRDRAHTGELFF,TGTGCCAGCAATCGCCGGGACAGGGCCCACACCGGGGAGCTGTTTTTT
TRBV7-2,TRBJ2-1,NA,few,CASTLSAPNEQFF,TGTGCCAGCACCCTTAGTGCTCCGAATGAGCAGTTCTTC
TRBV13,TRBJ2-2,NA,NA,CASSLVGGNDTGELFF,TGTGCCAGCAGCTTAGTTGGGGGGAACGACACCGGGGAGCTGTTTTTT
TRBV28,TRBJ2-5,TRBD1,NA,CASSSLRQGLGTQYF,TGTGCCAGCAGTTCCTTGCGACAGGGCCTAGGGACCCAGTACTTC
TRBV4-3,TRBJ2-7,TRBD2,NA,CASSQDLAGSYEQYF,TGCGCCAGCAGCCAAGATCTAGCGGGGTCCTACGAGCAGTACTTC
TRBV28,TRBJ2-3,NA,NA,CASRSVRLGADTQYF,TGTGCCAGCAGGTCCGTGAGACTAGGGGCAGATACGCAGTATTTT
TRBV27,TRBJ2-1,NA,many,CASSSVDYFNEQFF,TGTGCCAGCAGTTCCGTGGACTACTTCAATGAGCAGTTCTTC
TRBV5-6,TRBJ2-1,NA,many,CASSLRRPPTTYNEQFF,TGTGCCAGCAGCTTACGCAGACCACCTACAACCTACAATGAGCAGTTCTTC
TRBV15,TRBJ2-7,TRBD2,many,CATSTMGGEQYF,TGTGCCACCAGCACCATGGGGGGGGAGCAGTACTTC
TRBV4-3,TRBJ2-2,TRBD2,NA,CASSHISTSFLPGELFF,TGCGCCAGCAGCCATATCTCGACTAGCTTTCTGCCCGGGGAGCTGTTTTTT
TRBV29-1,TRBJ1-2,NA,few,CSIPGRPWGGYTF,TGCAGCATCCCCGGCAGGCCTTGGGGTGGCTACACCTTC
TRBV6-2/TRBV6-3,TRBJ1-1,NA,many,CASSYSNTEAFF,TGTGCCAGCAGTTATAGCAACACTGAAGCTTTCTTT
TRBV6-5,TRBJ2-2,NA,NA,CASSYGGQLGELFF,TGTGCCAGCAGTTACGGAGGACAGCTCGGGGAGCTGTTTTTT
TRBV7-6,TRBJ2-5,NA,few,CASSFGERTLRDQYF,TGTGCCAGCAGCTTTGGGGAGAGAACCTTGAGGGACCAGTACTTC
TRBV7-9,TRBJ2-2,NA,NA,CASTEWDTEGELFF,TGTGCCAGCACCGAATGGGACACCGAGGGGGAGCTGTTTTTT
TRBV6-2/TRBV6-3,TRBJ2-2,NA,NA,CATQLANTGELFF,TGTGCCACCCAACTCGCGAACACCGGGGAGCTGTTTTTT
TRBV7-2,TRBJ2-2,NA,few,CASSLDRGRGTGELFF,TGTGCCAGCAGCTTAGACCGGGGGCGAGGCACCGGGGAGCTGTTTTTT
TRBV7-9,TRBJ2-3,TRBD2,NA,CASSLVGGGDTQYF,TGTGCCAGCAGCTTAGTCGGGGGGGGAGATACGCAGTATTTT
TRBV20-1,TRBJ2-2,TRBD1,many,CSATEQGASGELFF,TGCAGTGCTACAGAACAGGGGGCCTCCGGGGAGCTGTTTTTT
TRBV12-5,TRBJ2-7,TRBD1,few,CASGPPTGTTYEQYF,TGTGCTAGTGGTCCCCCGACAGGGACAACCTACGAGCAGTACTTC
TRBV5-1,TRBJ2-7,TRBD2,NA,CASSLAGGAPYEQYF,TGCGCCAGCAGCTTGGCGGGGGGTGCACCCTACGAGCAGTACTTC
TRBV5-1,TRBJ2-2,TRBD1,many,CASSQAPPGQGADGELFF,TGCGCCAGCAGCCAAGCTCCACCGGGACAGGGGGCCGACGGGGAGCTGTTTTTT
TRBV29-1,TRBJ1-4,NA,many,CSVASGEKLFF,TGCAGCGTGGCATCAGGGGAAAAACTGTTTTTT
TRBV24-1,TRBJ2-3,TRBD1,NA,CATYSGGQTITDTQYF,TGTGCCACCTACTCAGGGGGACAGACCATCACAGATACGCAGTATTTT
TRBV5-1,TRBJ2-3,TRBD1,NA,CASSPQAGQGIDTQYF,TGCGCCAGCAGCCCTCAGGCGGGACAGGGAATAGATACGCAGTATTTT
TRBV27,TRBJ2-3,NA,many,CASRGTDTQYF,TGTGCCAGCCGGGGGACAGATACGCAGTATTTT
TRBV4-2,TRBJ2-5,NA,NA,CASGLEARETQYF,TGTGCCAGCGGGTTAGAAGCAAGGGAGACCCAGTACTTC
TRBV6-1,TRBJ2-1,TRBD2,NA,CASRNERGGHAEQFF,TGTGCCAGCAGGAACGAGCGGGGGGGCCATGCTGAGCAGTTCTTC
TRBV27,TRBJ2-2,NA,few,CASSFLTNTGELFF,TGTGCCAGCAGTTTCCTGACCAACACCGGGGAGCTGTTTTTT
TRBV14,TRBJ2-2,TRBD2,NA,CACRTSGANTGELFF,TGTGCCTGCCGGACTAGCGGAGCGAACACCGGGGAGCTGTTTTTT
TRBV7-7,TRBJ2-1,TRBD2,NA,CASSFGLAGKNEQFF,TGTGCTAGCAGCTTCGGACTAGCGGGCAAGAATGAGCAGTTCTTC
TRBV12-3/TRBV12-4,TRBJ2-7,TRBD2,many,CASTGLAGGNEQYF,TGTGCCAGCACTGGACTAGCGGGAGGTAACGAGCAGTACTTC
TRBV11-1,TRBJ2-5,NA,many,CASSLSHPSDFTHKETQYF,TGTGCCAGCAGCTTATCTCACCCCTCGGACTTTACTCACAAAGAGACCCAGTACTTC
TRBV7-2,TRBJ2-5,NA,NA,CASSQPKVGAGWETQYF,TGTGCCAGCAGCCAACCCAAGGTGGGAGCCGGCTGGGAGACCCAGTACTTC
TRBV20-1,TRBJ2-7,NA,NA,CSARDLANYEQYF,TGCAGTGCTAGAGATTTGGCCAACTACGAGCAGTACTTC
TRBV20-1,TRBJ2-7,NA,NA,CSASILHVAGYEQYF,TGCAGTGCTAGTATACTCCACGTTGCGGGGTACGAGCAGTACTTC
TRBV4-1,TRBJ2-7,NA,few,CASSQELDQEREQYF,TGCGCCAGCAGCCAAGAGTTGGACCAGGAACGCGAGCAGTACTTC
TRBV19,TRBJ1-1,NA,NA,CASIETEGDTEAFF,TGTGCCAGTATTGAGACAGAGGGGGACACTGAAGCTTTCTTT
TRBV11-2,TRBJ2-7,NA,many,CASSLAGRGYEQYF,TGTGCCAGCAGCTTGGCCGGCAGGGGCTACGAGCAGTACTTC
TRBV9,TRBJ2-3,TRBD2,NA,CASTTGTSGPTDTQYF,TGTGCCAGCACCACCGGGACTAGCGGCCCCACAGATACGCAGTATTTT
TRBV7-9,TRBJ2-7,NA,NA,CASSSVRTANPYEQYF,TGTGCCAGCAGCTCAGTTAGGACAGCCAACCCCTACGAGCAGTACTTC